The clone carrying this TCR beta chain was detected only a few times. Its matching antigen is unknown. This specimen belongs to a study of cytomegalovirus exposure and HLA in healthy donors. Assay used: immunoSEQ multiplex PCR; TCRdb lists only in-frame clones, some missing. The sample gives almost 200,000 clones, approximately 78% of which show up once; 0.95% to 1.5% is in the top ten. The CDR3 length is 15 residues. The trim removed 1 base at V and 9 bases at J, leaving 7 bases unmatched. Germline V gene lookup returns CDR1 MGHRA and CDR2 YSYEKL. General observations from the study: In vitro checks showed that a few CMV-associated chains really do target CMV antigens. Cytomegalovirus status, reportedly, was diagnosed with high specificity and sensitivity by the classifier.

This receptor was obtained from a woman aged 25 to 39 in good health and CMV-seronegative. Input material: PBMCs. This chain links TRBV4-1 with TRBJ1-5, with 9 bases that match TRBD1. The CDR3, as DNA: TGCGCCAGCAGCCAAGCCGGACAGGGGACAGTGCCCCAGCATTTT. Its translation: CASSQAGQGTVPQHF.